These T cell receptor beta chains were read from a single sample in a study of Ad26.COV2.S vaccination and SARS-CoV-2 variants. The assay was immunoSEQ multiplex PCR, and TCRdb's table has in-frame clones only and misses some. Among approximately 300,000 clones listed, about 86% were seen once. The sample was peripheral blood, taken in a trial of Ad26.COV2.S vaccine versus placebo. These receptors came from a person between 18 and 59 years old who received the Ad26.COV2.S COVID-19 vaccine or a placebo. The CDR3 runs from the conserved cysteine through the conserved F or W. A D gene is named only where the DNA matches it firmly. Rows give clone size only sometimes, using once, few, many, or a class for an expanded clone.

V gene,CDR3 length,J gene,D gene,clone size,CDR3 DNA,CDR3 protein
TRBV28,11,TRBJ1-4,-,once,TGTGCCAGCAGGCAAAGTGAAAAACTGTTTTTT,CASRQSEKLFF
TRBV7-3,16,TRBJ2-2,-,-,TGTGCCAGCAGCTTTCCCGAGGGGCCTCTGCCCGGGGAGCTGTTTTTT,CASSFPEGPLPGELFF
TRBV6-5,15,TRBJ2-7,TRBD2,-,TGTGCCAGCAGTTACCAGCGGGGGGGCCCGTACGAGCAGTACTTC,CASSYQRGGPYEQYF
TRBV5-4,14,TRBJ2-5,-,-,TGTGCCAGCAGCTTGGGCGACCCGCGGGAGACCCAGTACTTC,CASSLGDPRETQYF
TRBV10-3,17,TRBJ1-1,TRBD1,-,TGTGCCATCAGTAAGACAGGGGGCGAATTGATGAACACTGAAGCTTTCTTT,CAISKTGGELMNTEAFF
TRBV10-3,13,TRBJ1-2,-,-,TGTGCCATCAGTGGGCTAGCTAACTATGGCTACACCTTC,CAISGLANYGYTF
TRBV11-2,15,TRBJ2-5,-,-,TGTGCCAGCAGCTCACAACAGGGGGGGCCCGCGACCCAGTACTTC,CASSSQQGGPATQYF
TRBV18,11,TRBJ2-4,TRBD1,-,TGTGCCAGCTCACCCGACAGGGTTCAGTACTTC,CASSPDRVQYF
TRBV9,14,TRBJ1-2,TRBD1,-,TGTGCCAGCAGCGGGACAGGGGTGGCCTATGGCTACACCTTC,CASSGTGVAYGYTF
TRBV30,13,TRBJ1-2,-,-,TGTGCCTGGTTCCTGGGGCTCCACTATGGCTACACCTTC,CAWFLGLHYGYTF
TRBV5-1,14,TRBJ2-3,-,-,TGCGCCAGCAGCTCCAGGGGTTCCGCAGATACGCAGTATTTT,CASSSRGSADTQYF
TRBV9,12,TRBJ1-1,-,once,TGTGCCAGCAGCCCCGAGGGAGGGGAAGCTTTCTTT,CASSPEGGEAFF
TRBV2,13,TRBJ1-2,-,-,TGTGCCAGCAGGGTCATAGCGAACTATGGCTACACCTTC,CASRVIANYGYTF
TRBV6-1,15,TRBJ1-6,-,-,TGTGCCAGCAGTGAAGTGGACAGCAGAAATTCACCCCTCCACTTT,CASSEVDSRNSPLHF
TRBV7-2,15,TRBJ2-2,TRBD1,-,TGTGCCAGCAGCCCGAGGGGGCAGGGAACCGGGGAGCTGTTTTTT,CASSPRGQGTGELFF
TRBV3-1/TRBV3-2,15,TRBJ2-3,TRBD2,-,TGTGCCAGCAGCCAACAGCGGGGGGCGACAGATACGCAGTATTTT,CASSQQRGATDTQYF
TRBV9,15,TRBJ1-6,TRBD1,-,TGTGCCAGCAGCTCACAGGGGGCGGAGGGTTCACCCCTCCACTTT,CASSSQGAEGSPLHF
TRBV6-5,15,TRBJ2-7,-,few,TGTGCCAGCAGTTACTTCAAGGGACCCTCCTACGAGCAGTACTTC,CASSYFKGPSYEQYF
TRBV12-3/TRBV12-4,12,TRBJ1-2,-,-,TGTGCCAGCAGTCCAAGACCCTATGGCTACACCTTC,CASSPRPYGYTF
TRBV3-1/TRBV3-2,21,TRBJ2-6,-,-,TGTGCCAGCAGCCCGACAACGGGTCAGACTCGTCGGGAATCTGAAGCCAACGTCCTGACTTTC,CASSPTTGQTRRESEANVLTF
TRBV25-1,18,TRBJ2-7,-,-,TGTGCAACTCATGGGCCTTCCCCTCTTAGACGGAGCTCCTACGAGCAGTACTTC,CATHGPSPLRRSSYEQYF
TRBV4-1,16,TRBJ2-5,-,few,TGCGCCAGCAGCCAAGAAAGGACTTACCCAAAAGAGACCCAGTACTTC,CASSQERTYPKETQYF
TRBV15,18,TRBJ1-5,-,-,TGTGCCACCAGCAGAGTTCGGACAGTGTACTATAGCAATCAGCCCCAGCATTTT,CATSRVRTVYYSNQPQHF
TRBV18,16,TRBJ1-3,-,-,-,CASTSDRSHSGNTIYF
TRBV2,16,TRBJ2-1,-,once,TGTGCCAGCAGTGGCCGGGGGAGCTTATCCTACAATGAGCAGTTCTTC,CASSGRGSLSYNEQFF
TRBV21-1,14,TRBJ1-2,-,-,TGTGCCAGCAGGTCCAGGGGGACGAACTATGGCTACACCTTC,CASRSRGTNYGYTF
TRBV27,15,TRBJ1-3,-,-,TGTGCCAGCAGTTTAACCAGGAACTCTGGAAACACCATATATTTT,CASSLTRNSGNTIYF
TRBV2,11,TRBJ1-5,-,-,TGTGCCAGCAGAGGGGAAGGGCCCCAGCATTTT,CASRGEGPQHF
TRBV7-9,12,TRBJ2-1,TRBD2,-,TGTGCCAGCAGCTTCGATAGCGGGGCGAATTTCTTC,CASSFDSGANFF
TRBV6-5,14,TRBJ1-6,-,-,TGTGCCAGCAGTTACCGGCTCGAGAATTCACCCCTCCACTTT,CASSYRLENSPLHF
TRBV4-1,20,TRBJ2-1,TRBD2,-,TGCGCCAGCAGCCAAGACAGCCCGCTCGTGGTCCAGCGGGGTCGGAATGAGCAGTTCTTC,CASSQDSPLVVQRGRNEQFF
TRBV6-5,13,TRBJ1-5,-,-,TGTGCCAGCAGTTACAGGGGTAATCAGCCCCAGCATTTT,CASSYRGNQPQHF
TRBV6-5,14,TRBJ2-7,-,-,TGTGCCAGCAGTTATAGTAAGGGTACCTACGAGCAGTACTTC,CASSYSKGTYEQYF